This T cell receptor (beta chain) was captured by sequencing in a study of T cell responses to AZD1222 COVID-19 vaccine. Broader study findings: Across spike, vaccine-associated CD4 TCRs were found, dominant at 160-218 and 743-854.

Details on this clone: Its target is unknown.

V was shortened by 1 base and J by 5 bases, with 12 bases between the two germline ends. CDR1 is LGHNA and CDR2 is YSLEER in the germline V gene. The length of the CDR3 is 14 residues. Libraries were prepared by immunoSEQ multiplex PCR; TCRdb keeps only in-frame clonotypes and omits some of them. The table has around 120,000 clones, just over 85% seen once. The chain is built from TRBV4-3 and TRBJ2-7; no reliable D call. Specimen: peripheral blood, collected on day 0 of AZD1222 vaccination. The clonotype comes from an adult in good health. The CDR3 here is CASSQGHLENEQYF. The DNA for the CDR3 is TGCGCCAGCAGCCAAGGCCACCTAGAGAACGAGCAGTACTTC.